The rows below give T cell receptor beta chains drawn from one sample of a study of T and B cells in COVID-19 patients. MiXCR, applied by TCRdb to the multiplex PCR reads, yields one record per CDR3 protein. The sample holds fewer than 15,000 distinct CDR3 sequences, about 30% seen once. The specimen sequenced was blood. These receptors were collected from a human donor who had recovered from COVID-19. CDR3s include the opening cysteine and the closing phenylalanine or tryptophan. A D gene is named only where the DNA matches it firmly. Clone size appears in some rows only: once, few, many, or a class for an expanded clone.

abundance: NA
d_gene: NA
v_gene: TRBV19
j_gene: TRBJ2-1
CDR3nt: TGTGCCAGTAGTATCGGGAGCGGCAATGAGCAGTTCTTC
CDR3aa: CASSIGSGNEQFF

abundance: few
d_gene: NA
v_gene: TRBV27
j_gene: TRBJ2-7
CDR3nt: TGTGCCAGCAGTTCCACGAATGCCGTGGAGGGACCTGCTCCCTACGAGCAGTACTTC
CDR3aa: CASSSTNAVEGPAPYEQYF

abundance: many
d_gene: TRBD2
v_gene: TRBV19
j_gene: TRBJ2-3
CDR3nt: TGTGCCAGTAGTTCTGGACTAGCGGGGGCCACAGATACGCAGTATTTT
CDR3aa: CASSSGLAGATDTQYF

abundance: NA
d_gene: NA
v_gene: TRBV7-4
j_gene: TRBJ1-1
CDR3nt: TGTGCCAGCAGCTTAGGTCCGGACACTGAAGCTTTCTTT
CDR3aa: CASSLGPDTEAFF

abundance: NA
d_gene: TRBD1
v_gene: TRBV6-6
j_gene: TRBJ1-5
CDR3nt: TGTGCCAGCAGTTACTCAACAGGGGCCCAGCCCCAGCATTTT
CDR3aa: CASSYSTGAQPQHF

abundance: many
d_gene: TRBD2
v_gene: TRBV12-3/TRBV12-4
j_gene: TRBJ2-1
CDR3nt: TGTGCCAGCAGTTCCCGCCGGGAGGGGCCCCTGGTTGTCTTC
CDR3aa: CASSSRREGPLVVF

abundance: many
d_gene: TRBD2
v_gene: TRBV6-1
j_gene: TRBJ2-7
CDR3nt: TGTGCCAGCAGTGAGGGCCCCCCCGGGACTAGCGGATACGAGCAGTACTTC
CDR3aa: CASSEGPPGTSGYEQYF

abundance: few
d_gene: TRBD1
v_gene: TRBV7-6
j_gene: TRBJ2-1
CDR3nt: TGTGCCAGCAGCATCAGGGGGCATGAGCAGTTCTTC
CDR3aa: CASSIRGHEQFF

abundance: NA
d_gene: NA
v_gene: TRBV5-1
j_gene: TRBJ2-1
CDR3nt: TGTGCCAGCAGCGAGACGGAGGGACCGTACAATGAGCAGTTCTTC
CDR3aa: CASSETEGPYNEQFF

abundance: once
d_gene: TRBD1
v_gene: TRBV5-5
j_gene: TRBJ1-5
CDR3nt: TGTGCCAGCAGCTTGGCCTTTCGGGACAGGGTTACCAATCAGCCCCAGCATTTT
CDR3aa: CASSLAFRDRVTNQPQHF

abundance: few
d_gene: NA
v_gene: TRBV12-3/TRBV12-4
j_gene: TRBJ2-4
CDR3nt: TGTGCCAGCAGTTTTGTCCTAGCCGATATAGCCAAAAACATTCAGTACTTC
CDR3aa: CASSFVLADIAKNIQYF

abundance: NA
d_gene: TRBD2
v_gene: TRBV11-1
j_gene: TRBJ2-5
CDR3nt: TGTGCCAGCAGCATGACTAGCGGGGCCGGGGAGACCCAGTACTTC
CDR3aa: CASSMTSGAGETQYF

abundance: NA
d_gene: NA
v_gene: TRBV12-3/TRBV12-4
j_gene: TRBJ2-7
CDR3nt: TGTGCCAGCAGCGCTGGGACCGATCCCTACGAGCAGTACTTC
CDR3aa: CASSAGTDPYEQYF

abundance: few
d_gene: TRBD1
v_gene: TRBV12-3/TRBV12-4
j_gene: TRBJ2-1
CDR3nt: TGTGCCAGCAGCCTGAGGGACAGGGGCGCCTACAATGAGCAGTTCTTC
CDR3aa: CASSLRDRGAYNEQFF

abundance: NA
d_gene: TRBD1
v_gene: TRBV30
j_gene: TRBJ2-7
CDR3nt: TGTGCCTGCCCCGGGACAGGGGGCCCTCGACACGAGCAGTACTTC
CDR3aa: CACPGTGGPRHEQYF

abundance: medium-sized
d_gene: NA
v_gene: TRBV6-5
j_gene: TRBJ2-3
CDR3nt: TGTGCCAGCAGTTACTCGGCGGCGCAGTATTTT
CDR3aa: CASSYSAAQYF

abundance: NA
d_gene: TRBD1
v_gene: TRBV6-2/TRBV6-3
j_gene: TRBJ1-5
CDR3nt: TGTGCCACCAGTGACCCTGACAGGGAGGATCAGCCCCAGCATTTT
CDR3aa: CATSDPDREDQPQHF

abundance: few
d_gene: TRBD2
v_gene: TRBV24-1
j_gene: TRBJ2-5
CDR3nt: TGTGCCACCAGTGATCCGAGACAGGGGGCTGGACTAGCGGGGTACCAAGAGACCCAGTACTTC
CDR3aa: CATSDPRQGAGLAGYQETQYF

abundance: medium-sized
d_gene: NA
v_gene: TRBV5-5
j_gene: TRBJ2-1
CDR3nt: TGTGCCAGCAGCTTGGGTAGCGGACAGTCCTACAATGAGCAGTTCTTC
CDR3aa: CASSLGSGQSYNEQFF

abundance: NA
d_gene: TRBD1
v_gene: TRBV6-2/TRBV6-3
j_gene: TRBJ2-7
CDR3nt: TGTGCCAGCAGCCACCGACTGCGCCCGGGACAGGGGTCCAACGAGCAGTACTTC
CDR3aa: CASSHRLRPGQGSNEQYF

abundance: NA
d_gene: TRBD1
v_gene: TRBV6-2/TRBV6-3
j_gene: TRBJ2-2
CDR3nt: TGTGCCAGCCTCAATACAGGGGTCACCGGGGAGCTGTTTTTT
CDR3aa: CASLNTGVTGELFF

abundance: NA
d_gene: NA
v_gene: TRBV5-1
j_gene: TRBJ2-7
CDR3nt: TGCGCCAGCAGGTACGCAAACGGGGAGCAGTACTTC
CDR3aa: CASRYANGEQYF

abundance: few
d_gene: NA
v_gene: TRBV6-2/TRBV6-3
j_gene: TRBJ2-7
CDR3nt: TGTGCCAGCAGGAAAGGAGGGAGCCACTACGAGCAGTACTTC
CDR3aa: CASRKGGSHYEQYF

abundance: NA
d_gene: TRBD1
v_gene: TRBV10-3
j_gene: TRBJ2-1
CDR3nt: TGTGCCATCAGTGGATCGACAGGGCCAAACTCCAATGAGCAGTTCTTC
CDR3aa: CAISGSTGPNSNEQFF

abundance: many
d_gene: NA
v_gene: TRBV19
j_gene: TRBJ1-2
CDR3nt: TGTGCCAGTAGTAAGGCAGACTATGGCTACACCTTC
CDR3aa: CASSKADYGYTF

abundance: few
d_gene: NA
v_gene: TRBV19
j_gene: TRBJ2-3
CDR3nt: TGTGCCAGTAGTAATAGGGTCCGGAATACGCAGTATTTT
CDR3aa: CASSNRVRNTQYF

abundance: NA
d_gene: NA
v_gene: TRBV6-1
j_gene: TRBJ2-7
CDR3nt: TGCGCCAGCAGTGACCGCCGGGACGAGCAGTACTTC
CDR3aa: CASSDRRDEQYF

abundance: NA
d_gene: NA
v_gene: TRBV30
j_gene: TRBJ1-4
CDR3nt: TGTGCCTGGACCAACGCTCGGGGCCCAAGAGGTGAAAAACTGTTTTTT
CDR3aa: CAWTNARGPRGEKLFF

abundance: medium-sized
d_gene: TRBD1
v_gene: TRBV12-3/TRBV12-4
j_gene: TRBJ2-7
CDR3nt: TGTGCCAGCAGTTTAGGGCAGGGGGCAGAAGAGCAGTACTTC
CDR3aa: CASSLGQGAEEQYF

abundance: many
d_gene: NA
v_gene: TRBV19
j_gene: TRBJ1-5
CDR3nt: TGTGCCAGTAGTATCCAGTTCCATAGCAATCAGCCCCAGCATTTT
CDR3aa: CASSIQFHSNQPQHF

abundance: NA
d_gene: NA
v_gene: TRBV5-1
j_gene: TRBJ2-6
CDR3nt: TGCGCCAGCAGCTTGGGATACGCTCGCTCTGGGGCCAACGTCCTGACTTTC
CDR3aa: CASSLGYARSGANVLTF

abundance: NA
d_gene: NA
v_gene: TRBV12-3/TRBV12-4
j_gene: TRBJ1-3
CDR3nt: TGTGCCAGCAGTTTGTCAGCTGGAAACACCATATATTTT
CDR3aa: CASSLSAGNTIYF

abundance: few
d_gene: NA
v_gene: TRBV6-5
j_gene: TRBJ1-1
CDR3nt: TGTGCCAGCAGTAAAGAGACAGGTATTATGAACACTGAAGCTTTCTTT
CDR3aa: CASSKETGIMNTEAFF

abundance: NA
d_gene: NA
v_gene: TRBV5-6
j_gene: TRBJ1-1
CDR3nt: TGTGCCAGCAGCTGGGGGCGGACTGAAGCTTTCTTT
CDR3aa: CASSWGRTEAFF

abundance: NA
d_gene: NA
v_gene: TRBV4-3
j_gene: TRBJ1-6
CDR3nt: TGCGCCAGCAGCCAAGATGGGGGGGGGTCCTATAATTCACCCCTCCACTTT
CDR3aa: CASSQDGGGSYNSPLHF

abundance: medium-sized
d_gene: NA
v_gene: TRBV6-5
j_gene: TRBJ2-5
CDR3nt: TGTGCCAGCAGCCAGGGTGGATCGGAGACCCAGTACTTC
CDR3aa: CASSQGGSETQYF

abundance: NA
d_gene: TRBD1
v_gene: TRBV6-1
j_gene: TRBJ2-1
CDR3nt: TGTGCCAGCAGTGGGGACAGGGGGCAGGTCAATGAGCAGTTCTTC
CDR3aa: CASSGDRGQVNEQFF